This TCR beta chain was profiled in a study of blood T cell repertoires in COVID-19. Across the whole study: Spain, Italy and the United States supplied samples that represented acute and convalescent COVID-19. Sample material is recorded as cDNA or gDNA derived from T cells, B-cell-depleted T cells, or PBMCs.

This clone was observed a handful of times. As handled by the study authors: Amplifying reference gene primers gave estimates of nucleated cell counts. Sequencing was performed with immunoSEQ multiplex PCR; in TCRdb, only in-frame clones are kept and a portion is missing. From that table come the V and J calls and clone size; the DNA was used to work out D and trimming. Of tens of thousands of clones detected, 70% to 85% appear once; the ten largest clones hold more than 5%. This sequence originates from a man between 50 and 59 years old with active or convalescent COVID-19. The sequenced sample consisted of peripheral blood.

CDR3 DNA: TGTGCCAGCAGCTCCGTAGCTAACTATGGCTACACCTTC. This translates into CASSSVANYGYTF. V gene TRBV6-2 or TRBV6-3 combines with J gene TRBJ1-2; no clear D. Trimming stripped 6 bases from V and 0 bases from J, with 8 bases between. Germline V CDR1 and CDR2: MNHEY, SVGEGT. This CDR3 is built from 13 residues.